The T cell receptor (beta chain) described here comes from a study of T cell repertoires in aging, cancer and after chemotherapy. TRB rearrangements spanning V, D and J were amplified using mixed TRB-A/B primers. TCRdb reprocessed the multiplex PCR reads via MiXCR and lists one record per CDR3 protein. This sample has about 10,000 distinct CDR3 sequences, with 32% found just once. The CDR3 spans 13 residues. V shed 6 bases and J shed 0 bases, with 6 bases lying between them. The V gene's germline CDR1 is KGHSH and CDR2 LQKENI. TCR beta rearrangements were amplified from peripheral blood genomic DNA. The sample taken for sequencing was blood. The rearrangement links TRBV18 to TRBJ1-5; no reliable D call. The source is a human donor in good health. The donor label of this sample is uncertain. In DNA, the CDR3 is TGTGCCAGCTCGCCCGGTAGCAATCAGCCCCAGCATTTT. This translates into CASSPGSNQPQHF. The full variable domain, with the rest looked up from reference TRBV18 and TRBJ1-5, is NAGVMQNPRHLVRRRGQEARLRCSPMKGHSHVYWYRQLPEEGLKFMVYLQKENIIDESGMPKERFSAEFPKEGPSILRIQQVVRGDSAAYFCASSPGSNQPQHFGDGTRLSIL.